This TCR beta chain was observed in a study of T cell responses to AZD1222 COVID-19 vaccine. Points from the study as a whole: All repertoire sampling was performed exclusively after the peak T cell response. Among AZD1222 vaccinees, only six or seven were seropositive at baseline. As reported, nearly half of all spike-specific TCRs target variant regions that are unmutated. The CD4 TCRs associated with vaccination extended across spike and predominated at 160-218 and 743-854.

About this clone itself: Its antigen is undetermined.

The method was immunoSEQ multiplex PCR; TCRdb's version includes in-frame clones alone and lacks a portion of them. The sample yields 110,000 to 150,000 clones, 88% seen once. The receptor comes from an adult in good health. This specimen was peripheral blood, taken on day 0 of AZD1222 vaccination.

Written as DNA, the CDR3 is TGTGCCAGCAGCTACGCCTGGGAGGGCACGCAGTATTTT. It encodes CASSYAWEGTQYF. This chain joins TRBV11-1 and TRBJ2-3, with 7 bases identical to TRBD2. Trimming at V came to 4 bases and at J to 9 bases, leaving 7 bases not matched to a gene. The CDR3 covers 13 residues. Germline V gene data show CDR1 as SGHAT and CDR2 as FQDESV (reference sequence).